The clone carrying this T cell receptor beta chain was seen a handful of times. Its antigen is not known. The source of the sample is a study of T cells in Graves' hyperthyroidism and ophthalmopathy. Study-wide results and limits: Blood shared most expanded thyroid clonotypes above 0.001. Ophthalmopathy onset followed model prediction by a median approximately 5.9 months. Through a model of 13 V-J features, ophthalmopathy was separated from stable hyperthyroidism.

Researchers amplified the TCR beta CDR3 regions from RNA transcripts. When the TCR CDR3 underwent first-round RT-PCR, the HTBI primer set was used. In TCRdb, the multiplex PCR reads were re-called with MiXCR into one record per CDR3 protein. This sample has a few hundred thousand distinct CDR3 sequences, with about 15% found just once. Fresh peripheral blood, approximately 10 ml, yielded the PBMCs. Germline CDR1 and CDR2: ENHRY and SYGVKD. The V segment lost 10 bases and the J segment 5 bases; nucleotides outside the gene matches: 13. The CDR3 covers 14 residues. The chain joins TRBV10-3 to TRBJ2-5, with 7 bases that match TRBD1. Sequences were obtained from blood. The sequence was obtained from a woman aged 25 to 45 with Graves' hyperthyroidism. This chain's CDR3 is CATRTGPPGETQYF. The CDR3 DNA is TGTGCCACCCGGACAGGACCTCCGGGCGAGACCCAGTACTTC.